This T cell receptor beta chain derives from a study of T cell repertoires in cytomegalovirus infection. TCRdb re-called the reads through MiXCR, storing one row per CDR3 protein. The sample holds 200,000 or so distinct CDR3 sequences, 28% seen once. Study-level points and caveats: The study identified carriers of CMV plus the relevant HLA from cumulative public TCR beta family frequency. The ex vivo response showed dominance by HLA-C-restricted CMV-specific TCR beta clonotypes.

This clonotype appeared once. Its antigen is still unknown. V dropped 6 bases and J dropped 4; count of bases not matched to a gene: 5. The germline V gene has CDR1 MNHGY and CDR2 SAAAGT. The CDR3 extends over 13 amino acids. Specimen: PBMCs. The V call is TRBV6-8, the J call TRBJ2-5; 7 nucleotides align to TRBD2. The TCR was taken from a human donor in good health (CMV status not recorded). Some clones in this sample may be carry-over from other donors' samples. CDR3 region: CASSQGGLETQYF. CDR3 DNA: TGTGCCAGCAGCCAGGGAGGGTTAGAGACCCAGTACTTC.